This TCR beta chain was found in a study of blood T cell repertoires in COVID-19 (dated by TCRdb to 2019 to 2021). Some background on the complete study: Collaborator samples came from the United States, Italy and Spain and covered acute and convalescent phases of COVID-19. A freely available public database, intended as a resource for researchers studying the immune response to SARS-CoV-2, is where the repertoires were released. The prospective study material was composed of cDNA or gDNA derived from T cells, B-cell-depleted T cells, or PBMCs. Where available, HLA class I and class II types were obtained from metadata supplied by the sample provider rather than from assay-based typing. The dataset comprised deeply sampled blood TCRbeta repertoires from subjects exposed to, actively infected with, or recovered from COVID-19. Samples were obtained from the ongoing ImmuneRACE study (first 160 participants) and from 950 to 1,500 subjects provided by 6 global collaborators. The sample metadata nearly always contained a de-identified subject ID, COVID-19 status, age in years and sex. Study-wide conclusions, independent of this receptor: How much clinical and demographic metadata was included differed by source and by participant, and the metadata was provided uncurated.

TCRbeta CDR3 regions were amplified from genomic DNA using the immunoSEQ Assay, a bias-controlled multiplex PCR. In the original analysis: The number of nucleated cells in each sample was estimated by amplification of reference gene primers within the assay. To quantify the absolute abundance of each unique TCRbeta CDR3 rearrangement, sequence reads were collapsed and filtered. Productive Simpson clonality was computed per sample as the square root of Simpson's diversity index over productive rearrangements. TCRdb re-hosts the immuneACCESS table, in-frame sequences only. Its copies lack some clones; in the studies checked, an unresolved V gene accounts for under half of them, and the cause for the rest is not known. The DNA was the basis for D and trimming; V, J and clone size are from that table. This sample comprises 200,000 to 300,000 clones, over 90% of them detected only once. The ten largest clones add up to about 0.79% of the sample.

Notes on this clone: What this receptor recognizes is not known. No clone much larger than this one lies a single base away; base qualities are absent.

One collaborating source in Seattle enrolled patients during active infection and followed them longitudinally through the course of disease. The collaborating institutions used their own protocols to collect whole blood in K2EDTA tubes. For TCRbeta analysis, collaborators shipped samples in one of three forms: frozen whole blood, isolated PBMCs, or DNA extracted from either of those sample types. This receptor was obtained from a man aged 25 to 45 with COVID-19, enrolled during active disease. The sample taken for sequencing was peripheral blood.

The DNA is TGCGCCAGCAGCCAAGTTTACGGGGTCTCTGGAAACACCATATATTTT. The encoded protein is CASSQVYGVSGNTIYF. The chain is made from TRBV4-1 and TRBJ1-3, with the D gene not clear enough to name. Reading the germline V gene gives CDR1 MGHRA and CDR2 YSYEKL. At the junction V is shortened by 1 base and J by 0 bases, with 10 bases in between. The CDR3 spans 16 residues, from the cysteine through the phenylalanine. The read is trimmed to its CDR3 DNA, 48 bases read in frame from base 1.